The present TCR beta chain was sequenced within a study of T cells in localized non-small cell lung cancer. Broader study findings: Elevated circulating T cell density in blood was associated with longer overall survival. Within adjacent lung there appeared a median around 60 of the top 100 tumor clones.

Turning to this clone: Its antigen is unknown.

Sequenced by immunoSEQ multiplex PCR; TCRdb stores in-frame clones only, minus some. The sample records just under 80,000 clones, around 80% being singletons. CDR3 length equals 20 residues. With V trimmed by 2 bases and J by 0 bases, 11 bases remained unmatched. Per the germline V gene, CDR1 is ENHRY and CDR2 is SYGVKD. The TCR sequence derives from a female donor at least 60 years old with stage I lung adenocarcinoma. The sample was peripheral blood, taken before any cancer treatment. This rearrangement joins TRBV10-3 to TRBJ2-1; 12 bases align to TRBD2. The CDR3 loop reads CAISERTSGNRPSSYNEQFF. CDR3 nucleotides: TGTGCCATCAGTGAGAGGACTAGCGGGAACCGGCCGAGCTCCTACAATGAGCAGTTCTTC.